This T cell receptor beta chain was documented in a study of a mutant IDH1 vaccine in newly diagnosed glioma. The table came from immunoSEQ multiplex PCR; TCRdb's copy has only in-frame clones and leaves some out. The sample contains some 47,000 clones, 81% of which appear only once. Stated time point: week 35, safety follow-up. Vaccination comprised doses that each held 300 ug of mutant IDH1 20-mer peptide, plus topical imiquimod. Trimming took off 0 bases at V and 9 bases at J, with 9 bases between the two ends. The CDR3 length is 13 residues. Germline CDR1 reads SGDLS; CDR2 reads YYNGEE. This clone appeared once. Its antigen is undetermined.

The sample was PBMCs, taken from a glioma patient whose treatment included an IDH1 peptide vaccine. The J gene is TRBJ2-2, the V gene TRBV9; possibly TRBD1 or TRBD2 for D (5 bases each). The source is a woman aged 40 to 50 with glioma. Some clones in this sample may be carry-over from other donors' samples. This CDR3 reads CASSVGGSRELFF. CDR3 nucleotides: TGTGCCAGCAGCGTAGGGGGGTCACGGGAGCTGTTTTTT.